One and the same sample provided the 24 T cell receptor beta chains below, sequenced in a study of identical twins. TCRdb itself ran the 5' RACE reads through MiXCR, one entry per CDR3 protein. The sample shows about 240,000 distinct CDR3 sequences, more than 9% of them seen only once. Sequencing was performed on memory T cells sorted from blood. Receptor source: a man aged 50 or older in good health.

This clonotype was counted many times. The rearrangement uses TRBV2 and TRBJ1-4, with D maybe TRBD1 (5 bases). Germline CDR1 and CDR2: SNHLY and FYNNEI. V lost 6 bases and J 8 bases, leaving 16 bases between the germline ends. The CDR3 is 14 residues long. CDR3 nucleotide sequence: TGTGCCAGCAGGATAACCCTCAGGGCCGAAAAACTGTTTTTT. This encodes CASRITLRAEKLFF.

The rearrangement joins TRBV12-3 or TRBV12-4 to TRBJ2-1; 9 bases agree with TRBD1. The CDR3 is made up of 16 amino acids. V was clipped by 5 bases and J by 3 bases; unmatched bases: 8. CDR3 DNA: TGTGCCAGCAGTATTAACAGGGGGCGAAACTACAATGAGCAGTTCTTC. Translating it yields CASSINRGRNYNEQFF.

This clonotype was seen ten or more times. The rearrangement links TRBV4-3 to TRBJ1-3; D unresolved. The CDR3 has 15 amino acids. Germline V CDR1 and CDR2: LGHNA, YSLEER. V was pared by 0 bases and J by 5 bases, with 11 bases between. This chain's CDR3 is CASSQEAVTRNTIYF. CDR3 bases: TGCGCCAGCAGCCAAGAGGCGGTCACGAGAAACACCATATATTTT.

This clonotype was detected many times. The rearrangement joins TRBV5-1 to TRBJ2-3; D ambiguous. CDR1 and CDR2 (germline): SGHRS, YFSETQ. CDR3 length: 14 residues. V was clipped by 2 bases and J by 2 bases, with 9 bases between them. CDR3 in DNA: TGCGCCAGCAGCTTCCCGCAGAACACAGATACGCAGTATTTT. This translates into CASSFPQNTDTQYF. The variable domain in full, completed from reference TRBV5-1 and TRBJ2-3, reads KAGVTQTPRYLIKTRGQQVTLSCSPISGHRSVSWYQQTPGQGLQFLFEYFSETQRNKGNFPGRFSGRQFSNSRSEMNVSTLELGDSALYLCASSFPQNTDTQYFGPGTRLTVL.

This clonotype was picked up many times. This sequence joins TRBV20-1 and TRBJ2-1; TRBD1 aligns across 7 bases. The V and J ends lost 7 bases and 6 bases, in that order; junction bases with no gene match: 9. Germline CDR1 is DFQATT and CDR2 is SNEGSKA (reference sequence). The CDR3 totals 13 residues. The CDR3 reads CSVRGRPGNEQFF. In nucleotides, the CDR3 is TGCAGTGTGAGGGGGCGACCAGGCAATGAGCAGTTCTTC.

This clonotype was counted a few times. The V and J genes are TRBV14 and TRBJ2-7, with TRBD1 matching 9 bases. The V gene end was trimmed by 4 bases and the J gene end by 4 bases; junction bases not matched to a gene: 11. Germline loops: CDR1 SGHDN, CDR2 FVKESK. The CDR3 is 16 residues long. CDR3 bases: TGTGCCAGCAGCCGAGTCGCAGGGACAGGGATGTACGAGCAGTACTTC. Its translation: CASSRVAGTGMYEQYF.

The rearrangement uses TRBV9 and TRBJ1-3, with D hard to call. The CDR3 sequence is 16 residues long. With 0 bases removed from V and 0 bases from J, the gap between germline ends came to 10 bases. The germline V gene has CDR1 SGDLS and CDR2 YYNGEE. CDR3 coding DNA: TGTGCCAGCAGCGTAGGTCACAGTCACTCTGGAAACACCATATATTTT. As protein: CASSVGHSHSGNTIYF. The variable domain in full, with the rest retrieved from reference TRBV9 and TRBJ1-3, is DSGVTQTPKHLITATGQRVTLRCSPRSGDLSVYWYQQSLDQGLQFLIQYYNGEERAKGNILERFSAQQFPDLHSELNLSSLELGDSALYFCASSVGHSHSGNTIYFGEGSWLTVV.

The V and J genes are TRBV28 and TRBJ1-6; the D gene is possibly TRBD1 (5 bases). V was clipped by 6 bases and J by 9 bases, with 15 bases between them. The CDR3 runs 14 residues. Germline V gene sequence: CDR1 MDHEN, CDR2 SYDVKM. The CDR3 DNA reads as TGTGCCAGCAGGCTGGGGCAGTGGGTTTCACCCCTCCACTTT. This codes for CASRLGQWVSPLHF.

The gene calls are TRBV6-1 and TRBJ1-4; D may be TRBD1 (6 bases). V shed 3 bases and J shed 6 bases, with 14 bases lying between them. This CDR3 spans 15 amino acids. Germline CDR1 MNHNS, CDR2 SASEGT. The CDR3 sequence is CASSEWGRSDEKLFF. CDR3 nucleotide sequence: TGTGCCAGCAGTGAGTGGGGGCGGTCGGATGAAAAACTGTTTTTT.

Many counts were recorded for this clonotype. The chain employs TRBV20-1 and TRBJ2-2; 7 bases agree with TRBD2. Trimming cost V 2 bases and J 7 bases; bases outside gene matches: 10. The CDR3 loop spans 15 amino acids. Germline V gene sequence: CDR1 DFQATT, CDR2 SNEGSKA (reference sequence). CDR3 residues: CSARWGGGADGELFF. The CDR3 DNA sequence: TGCAGTGCTAGATGGGGGGGGGGAGCCGACGGGGAGCTGTTTTTT.

The chain joins TRBV19 to TRBJ2-3, with 9 bases aligning to TRBD1. The germline V gene has CDR1 LNHDA and CDR2 SQIVND (reference sequence). The V gene end was trimmed by 10 bases and the J gene end by 2 bases; junction bases not matched to a gene: 10. This CDR3 comprises 15 residues. The CDR3: CAKDRGPFITDTQYF. The CDR3 DNA follows: TGTGCCAAGGACAGGGGACCTTTCATCACAGATACGCAGTATTTT.

Many counts were recorded for this clonotype. The rearrangement uses TRBV5-1 and TRBJ2-2; no definite D call. Germline CDR1 is SGHRS and CDR2 is YFSETQ. V was cut by 2 bases and J by 7 bases, with 15 bases left in between. The CDR3 is made up of 15 amino acids. CDR3 in DNA: TGCGCCAGCAGCTTAGATCGGTCCTTCGACGGGGAGCTGTTTTTT. Amino acid sequence: CASSLDRSFDGELFF.

This clonotype was found a few times. The rearrangement joins TRBV11-2 to TRBJ1-2, with TRBD1 matching 7 bases. V was clipped by 2 bases and J by 2 bases; unmatched bases: 8. The length of the CDR3 is 16 residues. Germline lookup yields CDR1 SGHAT and CDR2 FQNNGV. The CDR3 region is CASSLSGGVGNYGYTF. The CDR3 region has the DNA TGTGCCAGCAGCTTATCAGGGGGAGTAGGCAACTATGGCTACACCTTC.

The V call is TRBV4-3, the J call TRBJ2-3; D may be TRBD1 (6 bases). CDR1 and CDR2 (germline): LGHNA, YSLEER. With 0 bases removed from V and 4 bases from J, the gap between germline ends came to 20 bases. This CDR3 contains 18 residues. The chain's CDR3 is CASSQEGARGGSPDTQYF. The CDR3 region has the DNA TGCGCCAGCAGCCAAGAAGGGGCCAGGGGCGGGTCCCCAGATACGCAGTATTTT.

This clonotype was picked up many times. The CDR3 loop is CASSSGQGPYEQYF. The CDR3 DNA sequence: TGTGCCAGCAGTTCAGGACAGGGCCCGTACGAGCAGTACTTC. The chain is built from TRBV28 and TRBJ2-7, with 8 bases lining up with TRBD1. With 4 bases clipped from V and 4 bases from J, the junction kept 6 bases outside the gene matches. The CDR3 consists of 14 residues. CDR1 MDHEN and CDR2 SYDVKM come from the germline V gene.

At least ten counts were recorded for this clonotype. The chain links TRBV6-1 to TRBJ1-5; D is perhaps TRBD1 (6 bases). Germline V gene sequence: CDR1 MNHNS, CDR2 SASEGT. V lost 5 bases and J lost 5, with 13 bases in between. This CDR3 region has 14 residues. The CDR3 DNA is TGTGCCAGCAGTCAGGGACGGGGGCATCAGCCCCAGCATTTT. It encodes CASSQGRGHQPQHF.

In its sample, this clonotype was seen a few times. The chain combines TRBV12-3 or TRBV12-4 with TRBJ2-7; 8 nucleotides agree with TRBD1. V dropped 5 bases and J dropped 7; count of bases not matched to a gene: 19. The length of the CDR3 is 17 residues. The CDR3 nucleotides read TGTGCCAGCAGTCCCTCGGTTGGTGGCAGGGGGCTGGGGGAGCAGTACTTC. It translates to CASSPSVGGRGLGEQYF.

Ten or more counts support this clonotype. The chain's CDR3 is CASSFSGGDQPQHF. The CDR3 region has the DNA TGTGCCAGCAGTTTCTCCGGGGGGGATCAGCCCCAGCATTTT. The V gene is TRBV12-3 or TRBV12-4, the J gene TRBJ1-5; D may be TRBD1 (5 bases). The CDR3 is 14 residues long. Trimming pared 3 bases from V and 5 bases from J, leaving 11 bases between.

There are many counts of this clonotype. The rearrangement uses TRBV27 and TRBJ1-1; D might be TRBD1 (5 bases). Germline loops: CDR1 MNHEY, CDR2 SMNVEV (reference sequence). This CDR3 spans 16 amino acids. V dropped 5 bases and J dropped 0 bases, with 16 bases sitting between them. The CDR3 DNA is TGTGCCAGCAGTCAGGGACTATCCGATCTGAACACTGAAGCTTTCTTT. Amino acids: CASSQGLSDLNTEAFF.

This clonotype has only a few counts. This chain connects TRBV6-1 to TRBJ2-4; D is ambiguous. V was cut by 2 bases and J by 0 bases, with 11 bases left in between. Per the germline V gene, CDR1 is MNHNS and CDR2 is SASEGT. This CDR3 has 16 residues. The CDR3 DNA reads TGTGCCAGCAGTGAAAGATCAGATCTAGCCAAAAACATTCAGTACTTC. Protein product: CASSERSDLAKNIQYF.

This clonotype was counted many times. The genes are TRBV30 and TRBJ2-1; no reliable D call. V dropped 2 bases and J dropped 0 bases, with 8 bases sitting between them. The CDR3 has 14 residues. CDR1 and CDR2 (germline): GTSNPN, SVGIG (reference sequence). CDR3 nucleotides: TGTGCCTGGAGTTTCCATAGCTCCTACAATGAGCAGTTCTTC. Its protein product is CAWSFHSSYNEQFF. Full variable domain (rest looked up from reference TRBV30 and TRBJ2-1): SQTIHQWPATLVQPVGSPLSLECTVEGTSNPNLYWYRQAAGRGLQLLFYSVGIGQISSEVPQNLSASRPQDRQFILSSKKLLLSDSGFYLCAWSFHSSYNEQFFGPGTRLTVL.

In its sample, this clonotype was seen many times. This chain joins TRBV7-9 and TRBJ1-5; D unclear. V gave up 5 bases and J gave up 3 bases, with 11 bases separating them. From germline, CDR1 is SEHNR and CDR2 FQNEAQ (reference sequence). This CDR3 spans 14 amino acids. The CDR3 nucleotides are TGTGCCAGCAGCCCTCCCGGGCCCAATCAGCCCCAGCATTTT. This encodes CASSPPGPNQPQHF.

This clonotype has a count of ten or more. The CDR3, as DNA: TGTGCCACCAGCAGAGATCGAGCAGGCTATGCGCCCCAGCATTTT. Its translation: CATSRDRAGYAPQHF. The chain recombines TRBV15 with TRBJ1-5; no clear D. CDR3 size: 15 residues. V was cut by 0 bases and J by 9 bases, with 15 bases left in between. Per germline, CDR1 LNHNV and CDR2 YYDKDF (reference sequence).

This clonotype was picked up a small number of times. This rearrangement joins TRBV4-3 to TRBJ2-2, with D hard to call. V was cut by 1 base and J by 5 bases, with 8 bases left in between. Germline CDR1 reads LGHNA; CDR2 reads YSLEER. The CDR3 is 14 residues long. The CDR3 protein is CASSQGMGTGELFF. CDR3 nucleotides: TGCGCCAGCAGCCAAGGGATGGGGACCGGGGAGCTGTTTTTT.